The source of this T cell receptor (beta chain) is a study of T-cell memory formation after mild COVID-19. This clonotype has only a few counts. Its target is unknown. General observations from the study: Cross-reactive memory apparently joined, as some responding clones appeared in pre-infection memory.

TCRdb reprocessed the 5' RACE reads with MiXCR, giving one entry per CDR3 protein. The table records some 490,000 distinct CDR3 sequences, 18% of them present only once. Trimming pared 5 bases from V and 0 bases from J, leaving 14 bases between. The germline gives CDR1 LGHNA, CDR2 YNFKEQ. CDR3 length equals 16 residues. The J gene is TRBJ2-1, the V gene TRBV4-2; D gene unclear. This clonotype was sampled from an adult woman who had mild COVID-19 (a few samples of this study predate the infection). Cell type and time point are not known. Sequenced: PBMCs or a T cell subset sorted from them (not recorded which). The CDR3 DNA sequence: TGTGCCAGCAGCGAAACAGCTTTAATCTCCTACAATGAGCAGTTCTTC. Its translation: CASSETALISYNEQFF.